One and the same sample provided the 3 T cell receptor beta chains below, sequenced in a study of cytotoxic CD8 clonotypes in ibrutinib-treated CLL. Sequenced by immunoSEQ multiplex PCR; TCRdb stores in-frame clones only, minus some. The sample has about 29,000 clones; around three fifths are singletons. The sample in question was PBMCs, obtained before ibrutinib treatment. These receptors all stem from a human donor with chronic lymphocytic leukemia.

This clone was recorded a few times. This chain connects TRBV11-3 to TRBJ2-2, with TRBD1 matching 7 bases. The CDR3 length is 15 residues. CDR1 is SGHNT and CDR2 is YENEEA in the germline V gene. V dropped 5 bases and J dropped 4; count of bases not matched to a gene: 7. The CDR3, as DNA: TGTGCCAGCAGCGGGACAGTCGGAGGCACCGGGGAGCTGTTTTTT. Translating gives CASSGTVGGTGELFF.

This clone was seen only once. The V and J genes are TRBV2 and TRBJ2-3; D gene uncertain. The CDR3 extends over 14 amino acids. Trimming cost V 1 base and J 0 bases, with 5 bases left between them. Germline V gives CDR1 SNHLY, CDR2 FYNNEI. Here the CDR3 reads CASSEGVSTDTQYF. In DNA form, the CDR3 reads TGTGCCAGCAGTGAAGGGGTTAGCACAGATACGCAGTATTTT.

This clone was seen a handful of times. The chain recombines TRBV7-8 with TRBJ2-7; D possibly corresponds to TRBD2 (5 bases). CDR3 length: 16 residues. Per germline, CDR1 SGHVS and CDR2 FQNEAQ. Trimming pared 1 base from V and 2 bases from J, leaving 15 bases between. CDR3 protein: CASSLGGSKGTYEQYF. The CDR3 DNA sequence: TGTGCCAGCAGCTTAGGTGGGAGTAAAGGGACCTACGAGCAGTACTTC.